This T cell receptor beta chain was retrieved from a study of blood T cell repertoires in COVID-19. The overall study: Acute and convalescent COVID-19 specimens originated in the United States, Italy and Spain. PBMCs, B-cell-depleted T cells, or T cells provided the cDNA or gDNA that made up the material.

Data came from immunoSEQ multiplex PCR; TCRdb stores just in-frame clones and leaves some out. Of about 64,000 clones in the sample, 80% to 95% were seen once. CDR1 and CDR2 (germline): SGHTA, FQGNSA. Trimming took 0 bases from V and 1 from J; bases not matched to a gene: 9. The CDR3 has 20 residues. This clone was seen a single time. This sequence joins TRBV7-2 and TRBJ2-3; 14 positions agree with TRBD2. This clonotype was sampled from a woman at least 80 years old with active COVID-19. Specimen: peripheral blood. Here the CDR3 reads CASSLAWTSGRRGRTDTQYF. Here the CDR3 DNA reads TGTGCCAGCAGCTTAGCTTGGACTAGCGGGAGGAGGGGACGCACAGATACGCAGTATTTT. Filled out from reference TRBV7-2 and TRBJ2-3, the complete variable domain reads GAGVSQSPSNKVTEKGKDVELRCDPISGHTALYWYRQSLGQGLEFLIYFQGNSAPDKSGLPSDRFSAERTGGSVSTLTIQRTQQEDSAVYLCASSLAWTSGRRGRTDTQYFGPGTRLTVL.